This is a list of T cell receptor beta chains from one sample in a study of CD8+ T cells in alopecia areata. The table came from immunoSEQ multiplex PCR; TCRdb's copy has only in-frame clones and leaves some out. The sample comprises over 85,000 clones, more than 35% of which are singletons, and approximately 1.4% rests with the top ten. The sequencing input was CD4+ T cells sorted from blood. These receptors came from a human donor with alopecia areata. Both conserved end residues are part of each CDR3. D genes are given only for firm matches. Expanded clones get a size class; other rows say once, few or many, or leave the size out.

cdr3_nt: TGTGCCAGCTCACCAAGTCTGGTAGAGAACACTGAAGCTTTCTTT; cdr3_aa: CASSPSLVENTEAFF; j_call: TRBJ1-1; v_call: TRBV18; d_call: NA; clone_size: NA
cdr3_nt: TGTGCCAGCAGCCGTCTCAGGGGGCTCGGAGAGACCCAGTACTTC; cdr3_aa: CASSRLRGLGETQYF; j_call: TRBJ2-5; v_call: TRBV2; d_call: TRBD1; clone_size: NA
cdr3_nt: TGTGCCAGCACCCGACAGGCTAATGGCTACACCTTC; cdr3_aa: CASTRQANGYTF; j_call: TRBJ1-2; v_call: TRBV6-6; d_call: NA; clone_size: NA
cdr3_nt: TGCAGCGTTGCAATACAGAAAGCTAACTATGGCTACACCTTC; cdr3_aa: CSVAIQKANYGYTF; j_call: TRBJ1-2; v_call: TRBV29-1; d_call: NA; clone_size: few
cdr3_nt: TGCAGCGTTGTTTGGCGGACCAGCTACAATGAGCAGTTCTTC; cdr3_aa: CSVVWRTSYNEQFF; j_call: TRBJ2-1; v_call: TRBV29-1; d_call: NA; clone_size: few
cdr3_nt: TGCAGCGTTGAATTCGACAGGGAAGGTTATTCCGGGGAGCTGTTTTTT; cdr3_aa: CSVEFDREGYSGELFF; j_call: TRBJ2-2; v_call: TRBV29-1; d_call: TRBD1; clone_size: NA
cdr3_nt: TGCGCCAGCAGCTTGGACGGGGAAGGAAACACCATATATTTT; cdr3_aa: CASSLDGEGNTIYF; j_call: TRBJ1-3; v_call: TRBV5-1; d_call: NA; clone_size: NA
cdr3_nt: TGTGCCTGGAGGGCGCCCCTGGGCGAGGGTTCACCCCTCCACTTT; cdr3_aa: CAWRAPLGEGSPLHF; j_call: TRBJ1-6; v_call: TRBV30; d_call: NA; clone_size: NA
cdr3_nt: TGTGCCAGCAGCTCGAATGTTGCCGGGGAGCTGTTTTTT; cdr3_aa: CASSSNVAGELFF; j_call: TRBJ2-2; v_call: TRBV7-3; d_call: NA; clone_size: NA
cdr3_nt: TGTGCCAGCGCAACCGGGACAGGGCGAGAGACCCAGTACTTC; cdr3_aa: CASATGTGRETQYF; j_call: TRBJ2-5; v_call: TRBV28; d_call: TRBD1; clone_size: NA
cdr3_nt: TGTGCCAGCTCAATCCGGGGATCTGGGGCCAACGTCCTGACTTTC; cdr3_aa: CASSIRGSGANVLTF; j_call: TRBJ2-6; v_call: TRBV18; d_call: NA; clone_size: NA
cdr3_nt: TGTGCCAGCAGCCCTCGGACTAGCGGGGGCTACGAGCAGTACTTC; cdr3_aa: CASSPRTSGGYEQYF; j_call: TRBJ2-7; v_call: TRBV7-2; d_call: TRBD2; clone_size: few
cdr3_nt: TGTGCCAGCAGTTTCCACAGCTCCTACGAGCAGTACTTC; cdr3_aa: CASSFHSSYEQYF; j_call: TRBJ2-7; v_call: TRBV27; d_call: NA; clone_size: NA
cdr3_nt: TGTGCCAGCAACAGCTACGGGGCCGATACGCAGTATTTT; cdr3_aa: CASNSYGADTQYF; j_call: TRBJ2-3; v_call: TRBV2; d_call: NA; clone_size: NA
cdr3_nt: TGTGCCTGGTCTCACAGGGGGACTTACGAGCAGTACTTC; cdr3_aa: CAWSHRGTYEQYF; j_call: TRBJ2-7; v_call: TRBV30; d_call: TRBD1; clone_size: NA
cdr3_nt: TGTGCCAGCAGGGGTGTCACAGATACGCAGTATTTT; cdr3_aa: CASRGVTDTQYF; j_call: TRBJ2-3; v_call: TRBV28; d_call: NA; clone_size: NA
cdr3_nt: TGTGCCAGCAGCTCGTACTTTGGGGGATCCTACGAGCAGTACTTC; cdr3_aa: CASSSYFGGSYEQYF; j_call: TRBJ2-7; v_call: TRBV28; d_call: NA; clone_size: NA
cdr3_nt: TGTGCCTGGAGTTCTTTCGGGACCGGGGAGCTGTTTTTT; cdr3_aa: CAWSSFGTGELFF; j_call: TRBJ2-2; v_call: TRBV30; d_call: NA; clone_size: few
cdr3_nt: TGTGCCAGCAGCCGTCGGGGAGCTGCGAACACTGAAGCTTTCTTT; cdr3_aa: CASSRRGAANTEAFF; j_call: TRBJ1-1; v_call: TRBV28; d_call: NA; clone_size: few
cdr3_nt: TGCAGCGCGGATGAGCGGCCCGAAAAGCTTGAGCAGTTCTTC; cdr3_aa: CSADERPEKLEQFF; j_call: TRBJ2-1; v_call: TRBV29-1; d_call: NA; clone_size: few
cdr3_nt: TGTGCCAGCAGTGATGGTTTGGTGAACACTGAAGCTTTCTTT; cdr3_aa: CASSDGLVNTEAFF; j_call: TRBJ1-1; v_call: TRBV6-1; d_call: NA; clone_size: NA
cdr3_nt: TGTGCCAGCAGTTTACTGACAGGGACCTACGAGCAGTACTTC; cdr3_aa: CASSLLTGTYEQYF; j_call: TRBJ2-7; v_call: TRBV27; d_call: TRBD1; clone_size: NA
cdr3_nt: TGTGCCAGCAGCTTCTCGGGAACAGTCACAGATACGCAGTATTTT; cdr3_aa: CASSFSGTVTDTQYF; j_call: TRBJ2-3; v_call: TRBV5-6; d_call: NA; clone_size: NA
cdr3_nt: TGTGCCAGCTCACCGATGGTTTCCAATGAGCAGTTCTTC; cdr3_aa: CASSPMVSNEQFF; j_call: TRBJ2-1; v_call: TRBV18; d_call: NA; clone_size: few
cdr3_nt: TGCGCCAGCAGCCAAGAGGGGGGTTACGAGCAGTACTTC; cdr3_aa: CASSQEGGYEQYF; j_call: TRBJ2-7; v_call: TRBV4-3; d_call: NA; clone_size: NA
cdr3_nt: TGTGCCAGCAGTCGGGACGGATTGAACACTGAAGCTTTCTTT; cdr3_aa: CASSRDGLNTEAFF; j_call: TRBJ1-1; v_call: TRBV4-2; d_call: NA; clone_size: NA
cdr3_nt: TGCGCCAGCAGCTCGGACGGTGGCCTTGGGCAGTTCTTC; cdr3_aa: CASSSDGGLGQFF; j_call: TRBJ2-1; v_call: TRBV5-1; d_call: NA; clone_size: NA
cdr3_nt: TGCGCCAGCCGTGTTGGGGGCACAGATACGCAGTATTTT; cdr3_aa: CASRVGGTDTQYF; j_call: TRBJ2-3; v_call: TRBV5-1; d_call: NA; clone_size: once
cdr3_nt: TGCGCCAGCAGCCGGACAGGGGGCGGCAATCAGCCCCAGCATTTT; cdr3_aa: CASSRTGGGNQPQHF; j_call: TRBJ1-5; v_call: TRBV5-1; d_call: TRBD1; clone_size: NA
cdr3_nt: TGTGCCAGCAGCCGGGGGGACGCTAGTGGTGATGAAAAACTGTTTTTT; cdr3_aa: CASSRGDASGDEKLFF; j_call: TRBJ1-4; v_call: TRBV7-9; d_call: NA; clone_size: few
cdr3_nt: TGTGCCAGCAGCACCAGACTAGCGGTATTCCAAGAGACCCAGTACTTC; cdr3_aa: CASSTRLAVFQETQYF; j_call: TRBJ2-5; v_call: TRBV7-2; d_call: TRBD2; clone_size: few
cdr3_nt: TGTGCCATCAGTGAGTCGTGGGCTAGCGCAAGGCACGAGCAGTACTTC; cdr3_aa: CAISESWASARHEQYF; j_call: TRBJ2-7; v_call: TRBV10-3; d_call: NA; clone_size: few
cdr3_nt: TGTGCCTGGAGTGGAGGGACAGTTGAGGGAGGCTACACCTTC; cdr3_aa: CAWSGGTVEGGYTF; j_call: TRBJ1-2; v_call: TRBV30; d_call: TRBD1; clone_size: once
cdr3_nt: TGTGCCTGGAGTCGAACAGGGGGCTCTGGGGCCAACGTCCTGACTTTC; cdr3_aa: CAWSRTGGSGANVLTF; j_call: TRBJ2-6; v_call: TRBV30; d_call: TRBD1; clone_size: few
cdr3_nt: TGTGCCAGCAGCCTGATGGACAGGGGTAGGGATGGCTACACCTTC; cdr3_aa: CASSLMDRGRDGYTF; j_call: TRBJ1-2; v_call: TRBV7-2; d_call: TRBD1; clone_size: NA
cdr3_nt: TGTGCCAGCAGGTTTAGCGGGGGGAGCTCCTACAATGAGCAGTTCTTC; cdr3_aa: CASRFSGGSSYNEQFF; j_call: TRBJ2-1; v_call: TRBV27; d_call: TRBD2; clone_size: NA
cdr3_nt: TGTGCCAGCAGACGGACAGGGGTTAATTCACCCCTCCACTTT; cdr3_aa: CASRRTGVNSPLHF; j_call: TRBJ1-6; v_call: TRBV28; d_call: TRBD1; clone_size: few
cdr3_nt: TGCGCCAGCAGCCAAGTCCGGGACAGGGTACGGGGCTACACCTTC; cdr3_aa: CASSQVRDRVRGYTF; j_call: TRBJ1-2; v_call: TRBV4-1; d_call: TRBD1; clone_size: NA
cdr3_nt: TGTGCCAGCAGCCTGGACAGAACCGGGGAGCTGTTTTTT; cdr3_aa: CASSLDRTGELFF; j_call: TRBJ2-2; v_call: TRBV7-2; d_call: NA; clone_size: NA
cdr3_nt: TGTGCCAGCAGTCTAGGCCGGGACCCAAGTGGCTATGGCTACACCTTC; cdr3_aa: CASSLGRDPSGYGYTF; j_call: TRBJ1-2; v_call: TRBV14; d_call: NA; clone_size: few
cdr3_nt: TGTGCCAGCAGCTTCAGCGGGAGCTACGAGCAGTACTTC; cdr3_aa: CASSFSGSYEQYF; j_call: TRBJ2-7; v_call: TRBV7-9; d_call: TRBD2; clone_size: NA
cdr3_nt: TGTGCCAGCAGTTACGGGCCGGGACAGGGATTAAATGAGCAGTTCTTC; cdr3_aa: CASSYGPGQGLNEQFF; j_call: TRBJ2-1; v_call: TRBV6-5; d_call: TRBD1; clone_size: NA
cdr3_nt: TGTGCCAGCAGCACCGACAGGCGCACAGATACGCAGTATTTT; cdr3_aa: CASSTDRRTDTQYF; j_call: TRBJ2-3; v_call: TRBV7-2; d_call: NA; clone_size: many
cdr3_nt: TGTGCCTGGACAGGGGGCCTCAATCAGCCCCAGCATTTT; cdr3_aa: CAWTGGLNQPQHF; j_call: TRBJ1-5; v_call: TRBV30; d_call: TRBD1; clone_size: NA
cdr3_nt: TGTGCCTGGAGTGTGGCGACGAGGAGCTCCTACGAGCAGTACTTC; cdr3_aa: CAWSVATRSSYEQYF; j_call: TRBJ2-7; v_call: TRBV30; d_call: NA; clone_size: NA
cdr3_nt: TGTGCCTGGAGTGTCTTAGGGTGGGGTAACTATGGCTACACCTTC; cdr3_aa: CAWSVLGWGNYGYTF; j_call: TRBJ1-2; v_call: TRBV30; d_call: NA; clone_size: few
cdr3_nt: TGTGCCAGCAGCCAATGGCGGGGGAACACAGATACGCAGTATTTT; cdr3_aa: CASSQWRGNTDTQYF; j_call: TRBJ2-3; v_call: TRBV14; d_call: TRBD2; clone_size: few
cdr3_nt: TGTGCCAGCAAACAGGGGGCGCGGGGAAACACTGAAGCTTTCTTT; cdr3_aa: CASKQGARGNTEAFF; j_call: TRBJ1-1; v_call: TRBV7-9; d_call: TRBD1; clone_size: NA
cdr3_nt: TGCGCCAGCGGACTAGCGGGGGACAATGAGCAGTTCTTC; cdr3_aa: CASGLAGDNEQFF; j_call: TRBJ2-1; v_call: TRBV5-1; d_call: TRBD2; clone_size: NA
cdr3_nt: TGCGCCAGCAGCTTGGCGCTGGCAGCCTTCAACGAGCAGTACTTC; cdr3_aa: CASSLALAAFNEQYF; j_call: TRBJ2-7; v_call: TRBV5-1; d_call: NA; clone_size: NA
cdr3_nt: TGTGCCTGGACCCGGGGACCCAATCAGCCCCAGCATTTT; cdr3_aa: CAWTRGPNQPQHF; j_call: TRBJ1-5; v_call: TRBV30; d_call: NA; clone_size: NA
cdr3_nt: TGTGCCTGGAGTGTACGTAGCCCCCCGGGGCCTGAAGCTTTCTTT; cdr3_aa: CAWSVRSPPGPEAFF; j_call: TRBJ1-1; v_call: TRBV30; d_call: NA; clone_size: NA
cdr3_nt: TGTGCCTGGAGTGTTTCACCTGAAGCTTTCTTT; cdr3_aa: CAWSVSPEAFF; j_call: TRBJ1-1; v_call: TRBV30; d_call: NA; clone_size: NA
cdr3_nt: TGTGCCAGCAGCTTAGAAGCAGGGGGGATGTACGAGCAGTACTTC; cdr3_aa: CASSLEAGGMYEQYF; j_call: TRBJ2-7; v_call: TRBV7-9; d_call: NA; clone_size: NA
cdr3_nt: TGTGCCAGCAGACCTATTCAGGGTCGGAACACTGAAGCTTTCTTT; cdr3_aa: CASRPIQGRNTEAFF; j_call: TRBJ1-1; v_call: TRBV6-5; d_call: NA; clone_size: few
cdr3_nt: TGTGCCTGTACGGGACAGGGTGAGCCCTTGTATGGCTACACCTTC; cdr3_aa: CACTGQGEPLYGYTF; j_call: TRBJ1-2; v_call: TRBV30; d_call: TRBD1; clone_size: NA
cdr3_nt: TGTGCCAGCAGCTTGGCCCGACTAGCGGGGGACCCAGATACGCAGTATTTT; cdr3_aa: CASSLARLAGDPDTQYF; j_call: TRBJ2-3; v_call: TRBV5-4; d_call: TRBD2; clone_size: NA
cdr3_nt: TGTGCCAGCAGCCCGCTAGCGGGGTCCCTTAACAATGAGCAGTTCTTC; cdr3_aa: CASSPLAGSLNNEQFF; j_call: TRBJ2-1; v_call: TRBV7-9; d_call: TRBD2; clone_size: few